This is a list of T cell receptor beta chains from one sample in a study of cytomegalovirus exposure and HLA in healthy donors. Generated by immunoSEQ multiplex PCR, the TCRdb table keeps only in-frame clones and is missing some. The repertoire has 150,000 to 200,000 clones, approximately 72% of them found once; the top ten carry under 3%. The sequencing sample was made of PBMCs. The receptors were sampled from a human donor in good health. Both conserved end residues are part of each CDR3. The D gene is left open where the match is weak. Some rows mark clone size as missing; the rest say once, few, many or name a class of expanded clone.

abundance: -; v_gene: TRBV4-3; d_gene: TRBD2; j_gene: TRBJ2-7; len: 15; CDR3aa: CASSQGLADSYEQYF; CDR3nt: TGCGCCAGCAGCCAAGGACTAGCGGACTCCTACGAGCAGTACTTC
abundance: -; v_gene: TRBV29-1; d_gene: -; j_gene: TRBJ2-7; len: 16; CDR3aa: CSVEGTVAGAPYEQYF; CDR3nt: TGCAGCGTTGAGGGGACGGTGGCGGGGGCACCCTACGAGCAGTACTTC
abundance: -; v_gene: TRBV4-1; d_gene: TRBD2; j_gene: TRBJ2-5; len: 15; CDR3aa: CASSQLGGAEETQYF; CDR3nt: TGCGCCAGCAGCCAGCTCGGGGGGGCCGAGGAGACCCAGTACTTC
abundance: -; v_gene: TRBV6-5; d_gene: TRBD2; j_gene: TRBJ2-7; len: 15; CDR3aa: CASSSGAAGTYEQYF; CDR3nt: TGTGCCAGCAGCTCCGGAGCAGCGGGGACCTACGAGCAGTACTTC
abundance: -; v_gene: TRBV18; d_gene: -; j_gene: TRBJ2-2; len: 16; CDR3aa: CASSPETSSTPGELFF; CDR3nt: TGTGCCAGCTCACCAGAGACTAGTTCCACCCCCGGGGAGCTGTTTTTT
abundance: -; v_gene: TRBV6-1; d_gene: TRBD1; j_gene: TRBJ1-5; len: 15; CDR3aa: CASREGAYSNQPQHF; CDR3nt: TGTGCCAGCAGGGAGGGGGCGTATAGCAATCAGCCCCAGCATTTT
abundance: once; v_gene: TRBV19; d_gene: TRBD1; j_gene: TRBJ2-7; len: 14; CDR3aa: CASSKQGASGEQYF; CDR3nt: TGTGCCAGTAGTAAGCAGGGGGCGTCGGGAGAGCAGTACTTC
abundance: -; v_gene: TRBV7-2; d_gene: -; j_gene: TRBJ2-1; len: 15; CDR3aa: CASSLGGQAYNEQFF; CDR3nt: TGTGCCAGCAGCTTAGGGGGGCAAGCCTACAATGAGCAGTTCTTC
abundance: -; v_gene: TRBV13; d_gene: -; j_gene: TRBJ1-6; len: 15; CDR3aa: CASSSGTLGGSPLHF; CDR3nt: TGTGCCAGCAGCTCAGGGACCCTCGGAGGTTCACCCCTCCACTTT
abundance: -; v_gene: TRBV4-2; d_gene: TRBD2; j_gene: TRBJ2-2; len: 16; CDR3aa: CASSQRLAGGVGELFF; CDR3nt: TGTGCCAGCAGCCAAAGACTAGCGGGGGGGGTCGGGGAGCTGTTTTTT
abundance: -; v_gene: TRBV28; d_gene: -; j_gene: TRBJ1-3; len: 14; CDR3aa: CASSLSFSGNTIYF; CDR3nt: TGTGCCAGCAGTTTAAGCTTCTCTGGAAACACCATATATTTT
abundance: -; v_gene: TRBV4-1; d_gene: -; j_gene: TRBJ1-3; len: 16; CDR3aa: CASSQVGTISGNTIYF; CDR3nt: TGCGCCAGCAGCCAAGTGGGGACAATCTCTGGAAACACCATATATTTT
abundance: -; v_gene: TRBV6-1; d_gene: TRBD1; j_gene: TRBJ1-4; len: 16; CDR3aa: CASSEIRGRGNEKLFF; CDR3nt: TGTGCCAGCAGTGAAATTAGGGGGCGAGGTAATGAAAAACTGTTTTTT
abundance: few; v_gene: TRBV4-1; d_gene: -; j_gene: TRBJ1-6; len: 16; CDR3aa: CASSQDGGEGNSPLHF; CDR3nt: TGCGCCAGCAGCCAAGATGGAGGGGAAGGGAATTCACCCCTCCACTTT
abundance: -; v_gene: TRBV9; d_gene: -; j_gene: TRBJ2-3; len: 16; CDR3aa: CASSAQGVASTDTQYF; CDR3nt: TGTGCCAGCAGCGCACAGGGTGTTGCTAGCACAGATACGCAGTATTTT
abundance: -; v_gene: TRBV27; d_gene: TRBD1; j_gene: TRBJ1-5; len: 16; CDR3aa: CASSSGQGANNQPQHF; CDR3nt: TGTGCCAGCAGTTCCGGACAGGGGGCAAACAATCAGCCCCAGCATTTT
abundance: -; v_gene: TRBV18; d_gene: TRBD2; j_gene: TRBJ2-7; len: 14; CDR3aa: CASSPSQRGYEQYF; CDR3nt: TGTGCCAGCTCACCAAGCCAGCGGGGGTACGAGCAGTACTTC
abundance: -; v_gene: TRBV27; d_gene: -; j_gene: TRBJ1-4; len: 15; CDR3aa: CASSPLRTVNEKLFF; CDR3nt: TGTGCCAGCAGCCCGCTACGGACAGTTAATGAAAAACTGTTTTTT
abundance: -; v_gene: TRBV2; d_gene: TRBD2; j_gene: TRBJ2-7; len: 15; CDR3aa: CASSEGGGLSYEQYF; CDR3nt: TGTGCCAGCAGTGAAGGGGGGGGTCTCTCCTACGAGCAGTACTTC
abundance: -; v_gene: TRBV30; d_gene: TRBD2; j_gene: TRBJ2-5; len: 15; CDR3aa: CAWSVGPLAGETQYF; CDR3nt: TGTGCCTGGAGTGTAGGTCCCCTAGCGGGAGAGACCCAGTACTTC
abundance: -; v_gene: TRBV29-1; d_gene: -; j_gene: TRBJ1-1; len: 12; CDR3aa: CSVGGENTEAFF; CDR3nt: TGCAGCGTTGGGGGCGAAAACACTGAAGCTTTCTTT
abundance: few; v_gene: TRBV5-4; d_gene: TRBD2; j_gene: TRBJ2-1; len: 13; CDR3aa: CASSDPSGDEQFF; CDR3nt: TGTGCCAGCAGCGACCCTAGCGGGGATGAGCAGTTCTTC
abundance: -; v_gene: TRBV6-1; d_gene: -; j_gene: TRBJ2-5; len: 11; CDR3aa: CASTPSETQYF; CDR3nt: TGTGCCAGCACCCCCTCGGAGACCCAGTACTTC
abundance: -; v_gene: TRBV29-1; d_gene: -; j_gene: TRBJ1-1; len: 13; CDR3aa: CSDLDMTNTEAFF; CDR3nt: TGCAGCGATCTGGACATGACGAACACTGAAGCTTTCTTT
abundance: -; v_gene: TRBV4-1; d_gene: -; j_gene: TRBJ2-7; len: 13; CDR3aa: CASSQGAGYEQYF; CDR3nt: TGCGCCAGCAGCCAAGGGGCGGGGTACGAGCAGTACTTC
abundance: -; v_gene: TRBV6-1; d_gene: -; j_gene: TRBJ2-7; len: 13; CDR3aa: CASRTGGPYEQYF; CDR3nt: TGTGCCAGTAGAACCGGGGGTCCCTACGAGCAGTACTTC